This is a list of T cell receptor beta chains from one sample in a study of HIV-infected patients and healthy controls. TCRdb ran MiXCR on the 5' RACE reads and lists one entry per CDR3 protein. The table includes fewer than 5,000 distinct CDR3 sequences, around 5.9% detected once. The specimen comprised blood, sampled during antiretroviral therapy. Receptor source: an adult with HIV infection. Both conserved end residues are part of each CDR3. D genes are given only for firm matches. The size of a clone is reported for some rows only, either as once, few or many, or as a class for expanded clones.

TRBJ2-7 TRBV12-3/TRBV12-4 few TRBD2 TGTGCCAGCAGGAGTTCCGGGACTAGCGGCCCCTACGAGCAGTACTTC CASRSSGTSGPYEQYF
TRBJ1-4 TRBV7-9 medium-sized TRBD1 TGTGCCAGCAGCTTAGAAGGGGGCAGTGAAAAACTGTTTTTT CASSLEGGSEKLFF
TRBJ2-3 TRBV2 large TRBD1 TGTGCCAGCACCGAGACAGGGGGCACAGATACGCAGTATTTT CASTETGGTDTQYF
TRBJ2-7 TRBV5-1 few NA TGCGCCAGCACCCGACGGGAGGGGGCAAAGGAGCAGTACTTC CASTRREGAKEQYF
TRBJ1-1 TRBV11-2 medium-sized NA TGTGCCAGCAGCTTTGCAGGGATGAACACTGAAGCTTTCTTT CASSFAGMNTEAFF
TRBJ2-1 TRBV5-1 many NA TGCGCCAGCAGGGAGGCGGGAATGGCCTACAATGAGCAGTTCTTC CASREAGMAYNEQFF
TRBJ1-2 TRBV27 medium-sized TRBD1 TGTGCCAGCAGCCCCGGGACAGGGGGTTGGTATGGCTACACCTTC CASSPGTGGWYGYTF
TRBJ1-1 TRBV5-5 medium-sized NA TGTGCCAGCAGCTTGAGGCGTGACGGGAACACTGAAGCTTTCTTT CASSLRRDGNTEAFF
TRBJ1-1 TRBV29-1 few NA TGCAGCGTTGTTCCAGCCGAGAACACTGAAGCTTTCTTT CSVVPAENTEAFF
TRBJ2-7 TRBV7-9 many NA TGTGCCAGCAGCCGGGACACCTACGAGCAGTACTTC CASSRDTYEQYF
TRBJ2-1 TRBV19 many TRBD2 TGTGCCAGTAGTATTGAGGGCGGGAGATCCAATGAGCAGTTCTTC CASSIEGGRSNEQFF
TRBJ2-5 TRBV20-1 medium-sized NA TGCAGTGCAGGGACTGGGACCTCAGAGACCCAGTACTTC CSAGTGTSETQYF
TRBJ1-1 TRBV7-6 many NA TGTGCCAGCAGCTCATCCGGGGGTATAAGGAACACTGAAGCTTTCTTT CASSSSGGIRNTEAFF
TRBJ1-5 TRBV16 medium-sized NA TGTGCCAGCAGCCAGGGAAATGGATATAGCAATCAGCCCCAGCATTTT CASSQGNGYSNQPQHF
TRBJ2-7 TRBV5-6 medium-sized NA TGTGCCAGCAGTCCACAGGCCCGACCAGCCTGGGGTTACGAGCAGTACTTC CASSPQARPAWGYEQYF
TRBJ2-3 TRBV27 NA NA TGTGCCAGCAGGCCTGGGGGCACAGATACGCAGTATTTT CASRPGGTDTQYF
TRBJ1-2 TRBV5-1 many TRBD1 TGCGCCAGCAGCCCAGGCGACAGGGAAGGAAATGGCTACACCTTC CASSPGDREGNGYTF
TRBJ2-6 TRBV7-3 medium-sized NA TGTGCCAGCAGCCCAGACATCCTATCTGGGGCCAACGTCCTGACTTTC CASSPDILSGANVLTF
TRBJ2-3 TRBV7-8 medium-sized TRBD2 TGTGCCAGCAGCTCCCGGACTAGCGAAGATACGCAGTATTTT CASSSRTSEDTQYF
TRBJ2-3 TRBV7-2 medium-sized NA TGTGCCAGCAGCTTTGGGGTTAGCGGAGCTAGCACAGATACGCAGTATTTT CASSFGVSGASTDTQYF
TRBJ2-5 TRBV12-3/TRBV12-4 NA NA TGTGCCAGCAGTTCACAAGAGACCCAGTACTTC CASSSQETQYF
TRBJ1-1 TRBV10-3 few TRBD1 TGTGCCATGCGGGGGACAGGGGACACTGAAGCTTTCTTT CAMRGTGDTEAFF
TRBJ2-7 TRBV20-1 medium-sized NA TGCAGTGCTACGACCCACTCCTACGAGCAGTACTTC CSATTHSYEQYF
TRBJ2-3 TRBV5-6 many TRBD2 TGTGCCAGCGATAGTGCTAGCGGGAGCGCAGATACGCAGTATTTT CASDSASGSADTQYF
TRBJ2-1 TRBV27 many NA TGTGCCAGCAGTACAAAACAGGGGAGGCGATACAATGAGCAGTTCTTC CASSTKQGRRYNEQFF
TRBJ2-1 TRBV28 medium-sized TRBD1 TGTGCCAGCAGTTTGGACCGGGACAGGGGGAATGAGCAGTTCTTC CASSLDRDRGNEQFF
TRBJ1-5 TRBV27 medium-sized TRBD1 TGTGCCAGCAGTGATCAGGGGGCAGGGCAGCCCCAGCATTTT CASSDQGAGQPQHF
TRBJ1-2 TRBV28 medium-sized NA TGTGCCAGCAGTTTCAATATGGGGAGCCATTCTTATGGCTACACCTTC CASSFNMGSHSYGYTF
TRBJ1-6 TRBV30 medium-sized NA TGTGCCTGGGTACAACAGATTAATTCACCCCTCCACTTT CAWVQQINSPLHF
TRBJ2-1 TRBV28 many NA TGTGCCAGCAGTTCAGGGGACGAATTCAATGAGCAGTTCTTC CASSSGDEFNEQFF
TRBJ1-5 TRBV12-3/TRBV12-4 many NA TGTGCCAGCAGTTTAGGCTGGGGCTCGAGCAATCAGCCCCAGCATTTT CASSLGWGSSNQPQHF
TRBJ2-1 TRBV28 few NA TGTGCCAGCAGTTTTGCCGGGGGCTACAATGAGCAGTTCTTC CASSFAGGYNEQFF
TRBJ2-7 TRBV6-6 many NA TGTGCCAGCAGTCGCACAGATTCCTACGAGCAGTACTTC CASSRTDSYEQYF
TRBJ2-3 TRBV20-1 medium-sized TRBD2 TGCAGTGCAGCTCGGCGGGAGGGCACAGATACGCAGTATTTT CSAARREGTDTQYF
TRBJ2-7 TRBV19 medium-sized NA TGTGCCAGTAGCAGAGCGGGACAGGACTACGAGCAGTACTTC CASSRAGQDYEQYF
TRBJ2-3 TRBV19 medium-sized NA TGTGCCAGTAAGGCGGGGCCCACAGATACGCAGTATTTT CASKAGPTDTQYF
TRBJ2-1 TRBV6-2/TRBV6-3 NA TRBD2 TGTGCCAGCAGTCCGTCACTAGCGGGCAATGAGCAGTTCTTC CASSPSLAGNEQFF
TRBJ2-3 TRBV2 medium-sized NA TGTGCCAGCAGTGTGGGCAGTGGCACAGATACGCAGTATTTT CASSVGSGTDTQYF
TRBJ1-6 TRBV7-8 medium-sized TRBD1 TGTGCCAGCAGCTTAGAGGGGGCGCGGGTTAATTCACCCCTCCACTTT CASSLEGARVNSPLHF
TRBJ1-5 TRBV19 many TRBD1 TGTGCCAGTAGTATTGGACAGGGGGTAATTAGCAATCAGCCCCAGCATTTT CASSIGQGVISNQPQHF
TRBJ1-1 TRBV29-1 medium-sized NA TGCAGCGTCGTCAGGGAAACAAACACTGAAGCTTTCTTT CSVVRETNTEAFF
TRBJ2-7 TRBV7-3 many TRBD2 TGTGCCAGCAGCTTAGGGCCTAGCGGCTTCTACGAGCAGTACTTC CASSLGPSGFYEQYF
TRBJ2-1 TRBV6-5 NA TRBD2 TGTGCCAGCAGACTCCTGGGAGCGGGAGCATCCAATGAGCAGTTCTTC CASRLLGAGASNEQFF
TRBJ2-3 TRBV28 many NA TGTGCCAGCACCAAACGGCTACCCACAGATACGCAGTATTTT CASTKRLPTDTQYF
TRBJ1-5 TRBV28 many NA TGTGCCAGCAACGAGCAAGTTTATAGCAATCAGCCCCAGCATTTT CASNEQVYSNQPQHF
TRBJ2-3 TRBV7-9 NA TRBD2 TGTGCCAGCAGCTTGGGGACTAGCGGGACTACAAGGGATACGCAGTATTTT CASSLGTSGTTRDTQYF
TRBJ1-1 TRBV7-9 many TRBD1 TGTGCCAGCAGCTCAAGGACAGGGAACACTGAAGCTTTCTTT CASSSRTGNTEAFF
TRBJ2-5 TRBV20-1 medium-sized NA TGCAGTGCAAAGGACGGGCAGAAGAGAGAGACCCAGTACTTC CSAKDGQKRETQYF
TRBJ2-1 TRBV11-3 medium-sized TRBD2 TGTGCCAGCAGCCAAAGCGGGAGTAGGTACAATGAGCAGTTCTTC CASSQSGSRYNEQFF
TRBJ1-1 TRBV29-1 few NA TGCAGCGTTGCCAGGGGAGATGAAGCTTTCTTT CSVARGDEAFF
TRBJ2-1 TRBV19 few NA TGTGCCAGTAGTATCAGGGAAGTATCCAATGAGCAGTTCTTC CASSIREVSNEQFF
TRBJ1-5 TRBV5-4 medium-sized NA TGTGCCAGCAGCTCCCGGGACAAACTATATAGCAATCAGCCCCAGCATTTT CASSSRDKLYSNQPQHF
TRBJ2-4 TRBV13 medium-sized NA TGTGCCAGCAGTTCCACACAGTTGGAGGCCAAAAACATTCAGTACTTC CASSSTQLEAKNIQYF
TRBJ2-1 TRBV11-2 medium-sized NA TGTGCCAGCAGCTCGCTCCCGGGGCCCGGGGATGAGCAGTTCTTC CASSSLPGPGDEQFF
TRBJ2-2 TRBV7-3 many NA TGTGCCAGCAGCCCAAGGGGCACCGGGGAGCTGTTTTTT CASSPRGTGELFF
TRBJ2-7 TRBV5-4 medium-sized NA TGTGCCAGCAGCACGACCCCCTACGAGCAGTACTTC CASSTTPYEQYF
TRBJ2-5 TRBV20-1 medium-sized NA TGCAGTACCCACCCCACAGGGATGGGAGAGACCCAGTACTTC CSTHPTGMGETQYF
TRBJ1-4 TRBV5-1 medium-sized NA TGCGCCAGCAGCTCCGGGACAAACGATGAAAAACTGTTTTTT CASSSGTNDEKLFF